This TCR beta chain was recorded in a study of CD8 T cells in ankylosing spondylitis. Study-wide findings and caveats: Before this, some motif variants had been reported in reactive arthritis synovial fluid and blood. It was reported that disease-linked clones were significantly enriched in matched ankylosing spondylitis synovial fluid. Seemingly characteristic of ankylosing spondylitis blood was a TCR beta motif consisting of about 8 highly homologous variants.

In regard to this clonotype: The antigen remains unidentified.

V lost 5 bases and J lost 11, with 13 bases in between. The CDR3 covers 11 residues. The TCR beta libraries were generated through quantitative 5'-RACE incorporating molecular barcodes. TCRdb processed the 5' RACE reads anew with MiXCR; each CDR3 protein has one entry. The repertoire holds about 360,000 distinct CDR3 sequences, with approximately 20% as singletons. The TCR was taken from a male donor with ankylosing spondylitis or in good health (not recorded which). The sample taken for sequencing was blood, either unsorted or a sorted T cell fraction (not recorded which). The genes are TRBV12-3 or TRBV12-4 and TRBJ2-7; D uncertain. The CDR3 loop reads CASSKGGKEYF. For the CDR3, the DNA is TGTGCCAGCAGTAAGGGTGGGAAGGAGTACTTC.